This paragraph covers one T cell receptor (beta chain) sequence. The target antigen is unknown. The method was immunoSEQ multiplex PCR; TCRdb's version includes in-frame clones alone and lacks a portion of them. The data contain some 35,000 clones, around 95% of them singletons. This sample is drawn from a study of circulating and synovial CD4+ cells in juvenile arthritis. CDR3 length: 15 amino acids. The junction had 4 bases not matched to a gene; V was cut back by 6 bases and J by 1 base. Germline V gene data show CDR1 as MDHEN and CDR2 as SYDVKM. Study-wide results and limits: Overlap with synovium rose as more T cells were sequenced. Circulating pathogenic-like and bulk T cells looked alike by Vbeta family usage. Bulk blood CD4 repertoires were more diverse than these. CPL and bulk CD4 samples differed at least tenfold in T cell genomes.

This sequence joins TRBV28 and TRBJ2-2; 8 positions agree with TRBD1. The sample consisted of CD4+ T cells from blood. The source of this sequence is a human donor with juvenile idiopathic arthritis. The CDR3 coding sequence is TGTGCCAGCAGCCGGACAGGGAGGAACACCGGGGAGCTGTTTTTT. As protein: CASSRTGRNTGELFF.